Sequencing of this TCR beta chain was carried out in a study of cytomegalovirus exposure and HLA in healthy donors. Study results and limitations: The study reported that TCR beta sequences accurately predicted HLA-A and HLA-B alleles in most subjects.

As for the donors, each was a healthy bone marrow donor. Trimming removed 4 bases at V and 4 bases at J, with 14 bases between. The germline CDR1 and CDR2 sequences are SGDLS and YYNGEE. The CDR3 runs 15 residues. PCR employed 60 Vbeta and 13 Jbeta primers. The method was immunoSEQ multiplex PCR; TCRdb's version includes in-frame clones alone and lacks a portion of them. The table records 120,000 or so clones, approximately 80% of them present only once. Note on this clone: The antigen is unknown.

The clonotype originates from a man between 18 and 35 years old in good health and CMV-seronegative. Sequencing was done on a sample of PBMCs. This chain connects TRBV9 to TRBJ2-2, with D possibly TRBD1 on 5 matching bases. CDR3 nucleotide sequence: TGTGCCAGCAGCCCACAACCTAGGGGCACCGGGGAGCTGTTTTTT. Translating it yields CASSPQPRGTGELFF.